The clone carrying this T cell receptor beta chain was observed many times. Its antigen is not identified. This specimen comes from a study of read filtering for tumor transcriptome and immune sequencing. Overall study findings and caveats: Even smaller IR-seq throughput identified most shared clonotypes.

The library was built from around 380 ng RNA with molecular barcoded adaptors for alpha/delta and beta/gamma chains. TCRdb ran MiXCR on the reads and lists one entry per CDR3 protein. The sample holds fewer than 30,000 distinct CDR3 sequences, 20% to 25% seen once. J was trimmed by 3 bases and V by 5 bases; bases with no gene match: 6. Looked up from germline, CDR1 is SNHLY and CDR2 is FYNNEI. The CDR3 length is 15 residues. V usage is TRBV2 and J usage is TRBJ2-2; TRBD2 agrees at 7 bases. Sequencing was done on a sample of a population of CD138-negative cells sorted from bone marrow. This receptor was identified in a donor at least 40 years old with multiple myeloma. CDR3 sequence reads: CASSRERGDTGELFF. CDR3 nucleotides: TGTGCCAGCAGTAGAGAGCGGGGAGACACCGGGGAGCTGTTTTTT.